A selection of T cell receptor beta chains follows, all from one sample in a study of technical replicates of blood from a few donors. The repertoire was sequenced with immunoSEQ multiplex PCR; TCRdb's copy has only in-frame clones and lacks some. The table shows about 83,000 clones, with roughly 94% occurring only once. The sequenced sample consisted of T cells isolated from PBMCs. These receptors originate from a human donor in good health. CDR3s include the opening cysteine and the closing phenylalanine or tryptophan. A D gene is named only where the DNA matches it firmly. Rows may omit the clone size; those that give it use once, few, many or a size class.

D gene: -; J gene: TRBJ2-1; V gene: TRBV11-3; clone size: -; CDR3 protein: CASSFGNSIKSHNEQFF; CDR3 DNA: TGTGCCAGCAGCTTCGGGAACTCCATCAAGAGTCACAATGAGCAGTTCTTC
D gene: -; J gene: TRBJ1-1; V gene: TRBV7-8; clone size: -; CDR3 protein: CASSLGLPAEAFF; CDR3 DNA: TGTGCCAGCAGCTTAGGGTTGCCAGCTGAAGCTTTCTTT
D gene: -; J gene: TRBJ2-3; V gene: TRBV12-5; clone size: -; CDR3 protein: CASGLVLQGRADTQYF; CDR3 DNA: TGTGCTAGTGGTTTGGTACTCCAGGGGAGGGCAGATACGCAGTATTTT
D gene: -; J gene: TRBJ1-6; V gene: TRBV30; clone size: -; CDR3 protein: CAWSVFRGSPLHF; CDR3 DNA: TGTGCCTGGAGTGTCTTCCGGGGTTCACCCCTCCACTTT
D gene: TRBD2; J gene: TRBJ2-3; V gene: TRBV14; clone size: -; CDR3 protein: CASSQAGGRNTQYF; CDR3 DNA: TGTGCCAGCAGCCAAGCGGGAGGACGAAATACGCAGTATTTT
D gene: -; J gene: TRBJ1-1; V gene: TRBV7-9; clone size: -; CDR3 protein: CASSPIGRNTEAFF; CDR3 DNA: TGTGCCAGCAGCCCCATAGGGAGGAACACTGAAGCTTTCTTT
D gene: -; J gene: TRBJ1-2; V gene: TRBV21-1; clone size: -; CDR3 protein: CASSTRDRGLGGYTF; CDR3 DNA: TGTGCCAGCAGCACCCGGGACAGGGGTTTAGGTGGCTACACCTTC
D gene: TRBD1; J gene: TRBJ1-6; V gene: TRBV2; clone size: -; CDR3 protein: CASIPGQRNSPLHF; CDR3 DNA: TGTGCCAGCATCCCGGGACAGCGGAATTCACCCCTCCACTTT
D gene: TRBD1; J gene: TRBJ2-7; V gene: TRBV28; clone size: -; CDR3 protein: CASQFAGTGVYEQYF; CDR3 DNA: TGTGCCAGCCAGTTTGCCGGGACAGGTGTCTACGAGCAGTACTTC
D gene: -; J gene: TRBJ2-7; V gene: TRBV5-6; clone size: -; CDR3 protein: CASLRGGEQYF; CDR3 DNA: TGTGCCAGCTTAAGGGGCGGCGAGCAGTACTTC
D gene: -; J gene: TRBJ2-1; V gene: TRBV4-1; clone size: once; CDR3 protein: CASSQAESSYNEQFF; CDR3 DNA: TGCGCCAGCAGCCAAGCCGAGAGCTCCTACAATGAGCAGTTCTTC
D gene: -; J gene: TRBJ2-7; V gene: TRBV6-1; clone size: -; CDR3 protein: CASSDIARVGEQYF; CDR3 DNA: TGTGCCAGCAGTGATATAGCGAGGGTCGGCGAGCAGTACTTC
D gene: -; J gene: TRBJ1-4; V gene: TRBV4-1; clone size: -; CDR3 protein: CASSLSNEKLFF; CDR3 DNA: TGCGCCAGCAGCCTCAGTAATGAAAAACTGTTTTTT
D gene: TRBD1; J gene: TRBJ1-2; V gene: TRBV2; clone size: once; CDR3 protein: CASNVDITGGDNYGYTF; CDR3 DNA: TGTGCCAGCAATGTAGATATAACAGGGGGCGATAACTATGGCTACACCTTC
D gene: -; J gene: TRBJ1-2; V gene: TRBV7-9; clone size: -; CDR3 protein: CASSLDRQGGYTF; CDR3 DNA: TGTGCCAGCAGCTTAGATCGCCAGGGAGGCTACACCTTC